Ten or more counts support the clone carrying this T cell receptor (beta chain). Its specificity is not known. 5'RACE with 10-nucleotide random UMIs generated the cDNA. In every sequencing run, more than 200 million TCR-beta sequences were generated from 15-18 subjects. One entry per CDR3 protein, called by TCRdb with MiXCR from the 5' RACE reads. The data contain roughly 55,000 distinct CDR3 sequences, 16% of them singletons. These data are taken from a study of neurological immune-mediated disorders. Study observations and caveats: No expanded-clone CDR3 amino acid sequence recurred across subjects, suggesting private TCR-beta repertoires. The level of TCR clonal expansion was highest in patients with HTLV-1-associated myelopathy and lowest in multiple sclerosis, where it fell below the level seen in healthy controls.

This CDR3 is 16 amino acids long. The germline V gene has CDR1 SQVTM and CDR2 ANQGSEA. V was clipped by 7 bases and J by 0 bases; unmatched bases: 9. The J gene is TRBJ2-6, the V gene TRBV29-1; 7 bases map to TRBD1. The receptor was derived from a man between 60 and 75 years old in good health. Input material: PBMCs. In DNA form, the CDR3 reads TGCAGCGCCATCGGGACAGCTGTCTCTGGGGCCAACGTCCTGACTTTC. Translating gives CSAIGTAVSGANVLTF.